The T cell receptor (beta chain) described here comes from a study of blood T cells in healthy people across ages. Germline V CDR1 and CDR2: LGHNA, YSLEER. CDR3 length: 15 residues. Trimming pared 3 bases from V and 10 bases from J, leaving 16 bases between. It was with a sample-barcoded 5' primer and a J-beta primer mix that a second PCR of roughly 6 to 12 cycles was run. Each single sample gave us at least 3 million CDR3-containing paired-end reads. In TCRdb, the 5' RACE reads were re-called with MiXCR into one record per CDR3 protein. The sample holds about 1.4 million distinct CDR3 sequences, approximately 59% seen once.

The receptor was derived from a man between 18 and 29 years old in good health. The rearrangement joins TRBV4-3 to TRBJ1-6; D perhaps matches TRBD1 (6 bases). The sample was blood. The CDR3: CASSHDRRGMSPLHF. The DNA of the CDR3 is TGCGCCAGCAGCCACGACAGGCGGGGGATGTCACCCCTCCACTTT.